This T cell receptor beta chain was found in a study of CD8+CD57+ T cells in acquired aplastic anemia. TCR beta VDJ and CDR3 profiles were obtained from a genomic DNA template. A single record per CDR3 protein comes from TCRdb applying MiXCR to the reads. The sample holds about 420,000 distinct CDR3 sequences; 60% to 80% are singletons and the top ten take 3% to 4.5%. The sample holds one count of this clonotype. The CDR3 runs 16 residues. Trimming removed 3 bases at V and 3 bases at J, with 18 bases between. In germline, CDR1 is SGHKS, CDR2 YYEKEE (reference sequence). The chain carries TRBV5-5 and TRBJ1-2, with D uncertain. The sequence was obtained from a human donor in good health, serving as a control. The sample comprised sorted CD4+, CD8+, or CD8+CD57+ T cells (not recorded which) from PBMCs. In DNA form, the CDR3 reads TGTGCCAGCAGCTCGAGCCCCGCCCGCCTCGACTATGGCTACACCTTC. Translation: CASSSSPARLDYGYTF.